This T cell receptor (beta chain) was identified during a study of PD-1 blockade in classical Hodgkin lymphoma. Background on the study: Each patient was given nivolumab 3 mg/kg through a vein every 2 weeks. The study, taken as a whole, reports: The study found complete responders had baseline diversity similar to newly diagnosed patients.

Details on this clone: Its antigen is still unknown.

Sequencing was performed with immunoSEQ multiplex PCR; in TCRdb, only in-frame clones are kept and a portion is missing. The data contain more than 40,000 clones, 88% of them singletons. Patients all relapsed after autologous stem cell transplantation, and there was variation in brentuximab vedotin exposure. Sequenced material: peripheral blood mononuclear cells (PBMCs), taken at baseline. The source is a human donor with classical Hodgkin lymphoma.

The CDR3 region has the DNA TGTGCCAGCAGCGCCTACAATCAGCCCCAGCATTTT. Translated, it gives CASSAYNQPQHF. J is TRBJ1-5 and V is TRBV7-2; D unresolved. This CDR3 has 12 amino acids. Germline loops: CDR1 SGHTA, CDR2 FQGNSA. V lost 5 bases and J lost 3, with 5 bases in between.